This T cell receptor (beta chain) was identified during a study of blood T cell repertoires in COVID-19. Study-wide background: Sites across the United States, Italy and Spain contributed samples from acute and convalescent COVID-19.

Clones were read by immunoSEQ multiplex PCR, and TCRdb kept only the in-frame ones, dropping some. Found here are roughly 130,000 clones, 80% to 85% of them singletons; the top ten hold approximately 12%. The trim removed 4 bases at V and 6 bases at J, leaving 3 bases unmatched. The CDR3 runs 14 residues. The germline V gene has CDR1 LGHDT and CDR2 YNNKEL (reference sequence). The rearrangement uses TRBV3-1 (or the pseudogene TRBV3-2) and TRBJ2-2, with 9 nucleotides matching TRBD2. The receptor's source is a woman aged 25 to 39 who had recovered from COVID-19. Sequencing was performed on peripheral blood. The CDR3 loop is CASSLTSGAGELFF. The CDR3 DNA reads TGTGCCAGCAGCCTGACTAGCGGCGCCGGGGAGCTGTTTTTT.